This T cell receptor beta chain comes out of a study of T cell repertoires in cytomegalovirus infection. The germline V gene has CDR1 MNHEY and CDR2 SMNVEV (reference sequence). The CDR3 runs 11 residues. V dropped 3 bases and J dropped 8 bases, with 5 bases sitting between them. MiXCR, run by TCRdb on the reads, gives a single entry per CDR3 protein. The sample consists of around 530,000 distinct CDR3 sequences, more than 25% of them appearing once. The sequencing input was PBMCs. This TCR was recovered from a human donor in good health (CMV status not recorded). Some clones in this sample may be carry-over from other donors' samples. The V call is TRBV27, the J call TRBJ2-1; D remains ambiguous. The CDR3 loop is CASSFADEQFF. DNA for the CDR3: TGTGCCAGCAGTTTCGCGGATGAGCAGTTCTTC.